The entry that follows covers one T cell receptor (beta chain) sequence. The sample belongs to a study of beta chain features in type 1 diabetes. The authors reverse transcribed all of the isolated RNA, so sequencing captured expressed TCRB transcripts. Assay: immunoSEQ multiplex PCR; the TCRdb copy retains only in-frame clones and omits some. There are about 140,000 clones in the sample; 6.5% to 8.5% occur only once, and roughly 1.5% lies in the top ten. Germline V gives CDR1 LGHNA, CDR2 YNFKEQ. V lost 4 bases to trimming and J lost 5 bases; unmatched junction nucleotides: 5. This CDR3 has 14 residues.

This TCR was sampled from a woman aged 25 to 45 in good health. The chain combines TRBV4-2 with TRBJ2-5, with 9 bases that match TRBD1. Sequencing input: central memory CD4+ T cells from blood. The CDR3 region has the DNA TGTGCCAGCAGCCTATTGGACAGGGGCGAGACCCAGTACTTC. Translated, it gives CASSLLDRGETQYF.